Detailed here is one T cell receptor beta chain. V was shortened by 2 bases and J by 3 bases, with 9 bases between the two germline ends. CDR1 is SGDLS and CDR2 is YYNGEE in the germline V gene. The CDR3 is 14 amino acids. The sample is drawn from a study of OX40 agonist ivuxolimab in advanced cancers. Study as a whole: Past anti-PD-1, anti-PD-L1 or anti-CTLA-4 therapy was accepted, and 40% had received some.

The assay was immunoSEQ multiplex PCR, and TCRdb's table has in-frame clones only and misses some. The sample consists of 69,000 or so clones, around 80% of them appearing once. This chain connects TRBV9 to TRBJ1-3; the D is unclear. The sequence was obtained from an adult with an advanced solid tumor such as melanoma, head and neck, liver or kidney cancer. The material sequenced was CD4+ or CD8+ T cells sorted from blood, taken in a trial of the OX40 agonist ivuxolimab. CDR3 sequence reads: CASSVEVFGNTIYF. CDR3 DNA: TGTGCCAGCAGCGTCGAGGTGTTTGGAAACACCATATATTTT.